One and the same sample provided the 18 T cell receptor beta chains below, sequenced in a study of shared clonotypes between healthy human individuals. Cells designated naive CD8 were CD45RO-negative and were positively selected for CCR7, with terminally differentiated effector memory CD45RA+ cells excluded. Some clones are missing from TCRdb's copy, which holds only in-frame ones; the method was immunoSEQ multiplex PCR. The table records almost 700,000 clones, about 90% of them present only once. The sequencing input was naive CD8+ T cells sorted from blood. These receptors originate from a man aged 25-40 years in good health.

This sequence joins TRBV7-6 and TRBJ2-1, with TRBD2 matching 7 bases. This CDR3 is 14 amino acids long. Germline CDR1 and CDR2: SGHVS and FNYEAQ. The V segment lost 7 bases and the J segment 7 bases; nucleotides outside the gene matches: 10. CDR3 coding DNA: TGTGCCAGCACGGCGGGAGTAAACCGAAATGAGCAGTTCTTC. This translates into CASTAGVNRNEQFF.

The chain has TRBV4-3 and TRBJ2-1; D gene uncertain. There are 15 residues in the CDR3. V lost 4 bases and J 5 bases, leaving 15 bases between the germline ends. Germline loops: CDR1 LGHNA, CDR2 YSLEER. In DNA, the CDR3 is TGCGCCAGCAGCCTAGGAAACGACCCACACAATGAGCAGTTCTTC. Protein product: CASSLGNDPHNEQFF.

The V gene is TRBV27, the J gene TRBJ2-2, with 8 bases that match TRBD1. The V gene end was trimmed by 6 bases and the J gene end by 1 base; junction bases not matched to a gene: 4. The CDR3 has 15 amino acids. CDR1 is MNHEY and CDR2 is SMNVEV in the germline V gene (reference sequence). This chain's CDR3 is CASRAGTGNTGELFF. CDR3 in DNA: TGTGCCAGCAGAGCCGGGACAGGGAACACCGGGGAGCTGTTTTTT.

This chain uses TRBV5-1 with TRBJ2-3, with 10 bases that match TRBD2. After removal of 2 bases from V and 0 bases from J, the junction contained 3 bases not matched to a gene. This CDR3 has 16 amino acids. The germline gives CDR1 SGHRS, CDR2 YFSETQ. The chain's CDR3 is CASSFLLAGSTDTQYF. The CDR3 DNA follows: TGCGCCAGCAGCTTTCTACTAGCGGGGAGCACAGATACGCAGTATTTT.

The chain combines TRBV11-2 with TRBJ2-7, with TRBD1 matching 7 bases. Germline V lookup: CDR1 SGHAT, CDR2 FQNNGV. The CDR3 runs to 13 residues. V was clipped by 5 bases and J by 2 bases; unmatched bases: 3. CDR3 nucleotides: TGTGCCAGCAGCGGACAGGTAGCCTACGAGCAGTACTTC. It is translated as CASSGQVAYEQYF.

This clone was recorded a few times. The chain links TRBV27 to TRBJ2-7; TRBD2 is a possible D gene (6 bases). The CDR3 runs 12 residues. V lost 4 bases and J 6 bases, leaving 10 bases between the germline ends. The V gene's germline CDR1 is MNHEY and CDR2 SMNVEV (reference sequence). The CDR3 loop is CASSWARGEQYF. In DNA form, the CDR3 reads TGTGCCAGCAGTTGGGCGCGGGGCGAGCAGTACTTC.

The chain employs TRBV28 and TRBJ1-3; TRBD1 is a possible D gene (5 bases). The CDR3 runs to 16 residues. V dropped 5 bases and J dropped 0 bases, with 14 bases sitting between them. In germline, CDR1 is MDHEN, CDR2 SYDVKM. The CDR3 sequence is CASSTLRGGSGNTIYF. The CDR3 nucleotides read TGTGCCAGCAGTACCCTCCGGGGGGGCTCTGGAAACACCATATATTTT.

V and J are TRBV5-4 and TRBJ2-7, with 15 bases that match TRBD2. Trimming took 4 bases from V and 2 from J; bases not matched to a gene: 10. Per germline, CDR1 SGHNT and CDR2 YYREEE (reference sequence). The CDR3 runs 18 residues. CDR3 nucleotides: TGTGCCAGCAGCCCGACCGGGACTAGCGGGAGGCTCCCCTACGAGCAGTACTTC. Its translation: CASSPTGTSGRLPYEQYF.

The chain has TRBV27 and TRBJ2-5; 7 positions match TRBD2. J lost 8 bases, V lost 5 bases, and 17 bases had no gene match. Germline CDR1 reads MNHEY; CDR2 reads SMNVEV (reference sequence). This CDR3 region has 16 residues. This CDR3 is CASSLYSGEGEGTQYF. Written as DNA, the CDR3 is TGTGCCAGCAGTCTTTATTCCGGGGAGGGAGAGGGTACCCAGTACTTC.

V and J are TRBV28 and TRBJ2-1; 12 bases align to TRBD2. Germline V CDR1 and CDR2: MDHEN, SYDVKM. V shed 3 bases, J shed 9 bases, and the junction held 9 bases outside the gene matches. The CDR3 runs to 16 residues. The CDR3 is CASSFSTSGRFSEQFF. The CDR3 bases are TGTGCCAGCAGTTTCTCGACTAGCGGGAGATTCAGTGAGCAGTTCTTC.

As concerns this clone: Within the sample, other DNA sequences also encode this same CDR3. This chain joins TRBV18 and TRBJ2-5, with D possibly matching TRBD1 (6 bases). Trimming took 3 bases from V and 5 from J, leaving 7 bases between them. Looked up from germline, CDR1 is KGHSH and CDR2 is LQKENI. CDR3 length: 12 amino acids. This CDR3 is CASSPQGETQYF. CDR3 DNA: TGTGCCAGCTCACCCCAGGGGGAGACCCAGTACTTC.

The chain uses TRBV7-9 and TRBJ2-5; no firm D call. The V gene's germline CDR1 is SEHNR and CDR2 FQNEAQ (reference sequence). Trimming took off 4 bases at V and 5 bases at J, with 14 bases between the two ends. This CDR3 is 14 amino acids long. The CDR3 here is CASSSLGPKETQYF. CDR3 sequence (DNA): TGTGCCAGCAGCTCCTTAGGGCCAAAGGAGACCCAGTACTTC.

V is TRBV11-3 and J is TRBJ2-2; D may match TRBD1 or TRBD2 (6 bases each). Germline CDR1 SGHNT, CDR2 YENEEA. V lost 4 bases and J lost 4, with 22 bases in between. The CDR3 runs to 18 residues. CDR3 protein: CASSSEGGRNPGTGELFF. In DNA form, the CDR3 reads TGTGCCAGCAGCTCGGAGGGGGGTCGCAACCCGGGCACCGGGGAGCTGTTTTTT.

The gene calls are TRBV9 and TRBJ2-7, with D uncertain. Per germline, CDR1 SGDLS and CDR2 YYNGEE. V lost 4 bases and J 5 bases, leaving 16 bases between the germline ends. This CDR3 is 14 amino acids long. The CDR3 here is CASSPRSDRDEQYF. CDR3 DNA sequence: TGTGCCAGCAGCCCCCGGTCCGACCGGGACGAGCAGTACTTC.

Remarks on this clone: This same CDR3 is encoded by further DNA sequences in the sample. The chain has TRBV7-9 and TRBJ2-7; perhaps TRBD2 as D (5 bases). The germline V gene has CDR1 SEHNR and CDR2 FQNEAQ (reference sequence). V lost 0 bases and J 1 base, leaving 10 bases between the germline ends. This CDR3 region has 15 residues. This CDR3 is CASSLARGESYEQYF. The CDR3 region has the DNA TGTGCCAGCAGCTTAGCACGGGGAGAATCCTACGAGCAGTACTTC.

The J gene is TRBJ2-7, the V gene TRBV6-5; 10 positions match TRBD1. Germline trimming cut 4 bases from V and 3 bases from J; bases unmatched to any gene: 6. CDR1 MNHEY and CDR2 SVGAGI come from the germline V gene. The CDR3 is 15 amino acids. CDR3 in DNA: TGTGCCAGCAGTTTCGGGACAGGGGATCTCTACGAGCAGTACTTC. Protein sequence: CASSFGTGDLYEQYF.

CDR3 residues: CAISELGGLDRDEQYF. CDR3 sequence (DNA): TGTGCCATCAGTGAGCTAGGAGGACTCGATCGTGACGAGCAGTACTTC. The chain combines TRBV10-3 with TRBJ2-7, with D possibly matching TRBD2 (5 bases). V shed 2 bases and J shed 5 bases, with 19 bases lying between them. The CDR3 totals 16 residues. CDR1 and CDR2 (germline): ENHRY, SYGVKD.

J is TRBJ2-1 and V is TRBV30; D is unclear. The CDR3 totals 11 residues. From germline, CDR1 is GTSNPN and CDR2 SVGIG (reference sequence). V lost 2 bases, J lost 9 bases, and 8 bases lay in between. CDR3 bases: TGTGCCTGGAGTAAGGCCGTTGAGCAGTTCTTC. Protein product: CAWSKAVEQFF.